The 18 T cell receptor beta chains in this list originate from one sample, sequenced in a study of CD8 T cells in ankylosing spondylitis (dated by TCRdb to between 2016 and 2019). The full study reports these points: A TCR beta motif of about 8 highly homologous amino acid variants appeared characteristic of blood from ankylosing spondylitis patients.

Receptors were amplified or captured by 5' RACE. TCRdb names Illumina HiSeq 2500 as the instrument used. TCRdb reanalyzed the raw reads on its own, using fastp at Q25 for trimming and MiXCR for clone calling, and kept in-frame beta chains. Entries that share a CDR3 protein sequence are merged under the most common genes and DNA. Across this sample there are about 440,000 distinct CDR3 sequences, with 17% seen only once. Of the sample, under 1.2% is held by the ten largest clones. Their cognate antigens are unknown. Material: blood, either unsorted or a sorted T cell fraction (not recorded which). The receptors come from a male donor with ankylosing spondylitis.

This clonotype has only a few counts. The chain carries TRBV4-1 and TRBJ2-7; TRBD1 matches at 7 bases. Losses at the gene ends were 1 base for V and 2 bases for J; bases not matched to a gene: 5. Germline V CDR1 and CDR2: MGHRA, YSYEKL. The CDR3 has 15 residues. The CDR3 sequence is CASSQGGGATYEQYF. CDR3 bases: TGCGCCAGCAGCCAAGGAGGGGGCGCCACCTACGAGCAGTACTTC.

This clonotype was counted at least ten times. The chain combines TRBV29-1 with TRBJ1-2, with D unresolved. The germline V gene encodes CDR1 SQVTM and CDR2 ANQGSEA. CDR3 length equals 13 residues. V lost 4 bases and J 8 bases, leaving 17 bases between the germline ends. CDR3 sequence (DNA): TGCAGCGTTGTCCGTCAGGACCTAAGGGGCTACACCTTC. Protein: CSVVRQDLRGYTF. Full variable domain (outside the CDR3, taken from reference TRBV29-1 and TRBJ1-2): SAVISQKPSRDICQRGTSLTIQCQVDSQVTMMFWYRQQPGQSLTLIATANQGSEATYESGFVIDKFPISRPNLTFSTLTVSNMSPEDSSIYLCSVVRQDLRGYTFGSGTRLTVV.

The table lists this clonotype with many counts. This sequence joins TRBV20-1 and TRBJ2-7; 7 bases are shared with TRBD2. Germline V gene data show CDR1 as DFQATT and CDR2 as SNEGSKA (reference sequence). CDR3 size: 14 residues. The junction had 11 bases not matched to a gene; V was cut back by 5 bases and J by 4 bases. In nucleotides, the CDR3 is TGCAGTGCTCGCTTGTGGGGGGGGGAATACGAGCAGTACTTC. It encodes CSARLWGGEYEQYF.

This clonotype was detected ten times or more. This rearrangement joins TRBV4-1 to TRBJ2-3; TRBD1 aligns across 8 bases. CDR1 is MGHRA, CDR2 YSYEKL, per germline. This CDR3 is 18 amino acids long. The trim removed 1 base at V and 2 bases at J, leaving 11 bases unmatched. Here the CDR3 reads CASSQGHRTGRITDTQYF. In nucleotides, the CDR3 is TGCGCCAGCAGCCAAGGACACCGGACAGGGCGTATCACAGATACGCAGTATTTT.

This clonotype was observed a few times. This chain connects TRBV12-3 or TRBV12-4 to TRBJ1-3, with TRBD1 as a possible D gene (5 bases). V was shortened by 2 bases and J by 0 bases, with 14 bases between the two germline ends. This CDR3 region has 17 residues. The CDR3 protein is CASSLNVGALSGNTIYF. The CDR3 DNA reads TGTGCCAGCAGTTTAAACGTCGGGGCGCTCTCTGGAAACACCATATATTTT.

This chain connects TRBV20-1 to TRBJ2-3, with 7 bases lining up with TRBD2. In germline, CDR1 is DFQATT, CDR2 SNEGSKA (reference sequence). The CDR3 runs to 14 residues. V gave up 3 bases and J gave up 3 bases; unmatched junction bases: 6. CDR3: CSARNEAGTDTQYF. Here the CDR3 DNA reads TGCAGTGCTAGGAATGAAGCGGGGACAGATACGCAGTATTTT.

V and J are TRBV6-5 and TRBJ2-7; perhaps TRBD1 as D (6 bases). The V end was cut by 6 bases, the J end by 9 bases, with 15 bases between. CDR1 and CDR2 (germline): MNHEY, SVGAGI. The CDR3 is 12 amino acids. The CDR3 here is CASSPTGSVQYF. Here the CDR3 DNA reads TGTGCCAGCAGCCCTACAGGGTCCGTGCAGTACTTC.

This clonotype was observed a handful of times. CDR3 sequence: CASSPRDEKYGYTF. The DNA of the CDR3 is TGTGCCAGCAGCCCCCGGGACGAAAAATATGGCTACACCTTC. V gene TRBV3-1 combines with J gene TRBJ1-2; D perhaps matches TRBD1 (5 bases). The CDR3 sequence is 14 residues long. Trimming cost V 4 bases and J 5 bases, with 14 bases left between them. CDR1 is LGHDT, CDR2 YNNKEL, per germline (reference sequence). The full variable domain, rest sourced from reference TRBV3-1 and TRBJ1-2, is DTAVSQTPKYLVTQMGNDKSIKCEQNLGHDTMYWYKQDSKKFLKIMFSYNNKELIINETVPNRFSPKSPDKAHLNLHINSLELGDSAVYFCASSPRDEKYGYTFGSGTRLTVV.

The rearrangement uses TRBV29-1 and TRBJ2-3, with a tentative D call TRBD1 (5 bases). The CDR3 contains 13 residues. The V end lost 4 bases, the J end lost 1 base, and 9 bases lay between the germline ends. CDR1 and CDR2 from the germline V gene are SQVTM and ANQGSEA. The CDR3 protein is CSVVRGGTDTQYF. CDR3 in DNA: TGCAGCGTTGTAAGGGGTGGCACAGATACGCAGTATTTT.

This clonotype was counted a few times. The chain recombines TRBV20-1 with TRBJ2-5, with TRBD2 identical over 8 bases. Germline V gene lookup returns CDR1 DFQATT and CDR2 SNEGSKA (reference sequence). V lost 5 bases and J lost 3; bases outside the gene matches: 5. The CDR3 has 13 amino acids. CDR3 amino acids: CSAPPAGEETQYF. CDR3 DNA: TGCAGTGCTCCCCCAGCGGGGGAAGAGACCCAGTACTTC.

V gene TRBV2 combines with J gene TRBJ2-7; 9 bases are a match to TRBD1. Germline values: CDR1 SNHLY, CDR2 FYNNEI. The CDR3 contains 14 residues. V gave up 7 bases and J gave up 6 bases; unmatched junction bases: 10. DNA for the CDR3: TGTGCCAGCAAATCGGACAGGGGTGAACTCGAGCAGTACTTC. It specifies CASKSDRGELEQYF.

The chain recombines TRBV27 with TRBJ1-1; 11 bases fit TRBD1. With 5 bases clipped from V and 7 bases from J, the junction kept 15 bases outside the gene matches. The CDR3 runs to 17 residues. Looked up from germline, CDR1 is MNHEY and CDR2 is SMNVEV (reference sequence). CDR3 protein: CASSTKRTGGAISEAFF. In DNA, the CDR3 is TGTGCCAGCAGTACCAAACGGACAGGGGGCGCGATTAGTGAAGCTTTCTTT.

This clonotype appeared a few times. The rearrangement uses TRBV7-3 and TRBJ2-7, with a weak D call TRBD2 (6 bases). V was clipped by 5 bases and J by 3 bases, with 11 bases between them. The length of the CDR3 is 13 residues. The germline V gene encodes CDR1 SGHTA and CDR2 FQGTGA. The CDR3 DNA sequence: TGTGCCAGCAGCCCACAAGCGGGCTACGAGCAGTACTTC. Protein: CASSPQAGYEQYF.

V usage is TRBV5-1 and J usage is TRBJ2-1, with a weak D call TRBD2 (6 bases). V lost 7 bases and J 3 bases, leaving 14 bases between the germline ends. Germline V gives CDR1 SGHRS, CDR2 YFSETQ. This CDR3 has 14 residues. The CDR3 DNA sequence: TGCGCCAGCTCCATCGGGGGTAGCTACAATGAGCAGTTCTTC. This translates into CASSIGGSYNEQFF.

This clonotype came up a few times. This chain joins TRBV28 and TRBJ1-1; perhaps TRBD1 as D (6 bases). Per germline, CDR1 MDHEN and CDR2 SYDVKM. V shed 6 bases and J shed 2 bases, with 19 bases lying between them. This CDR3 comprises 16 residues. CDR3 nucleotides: TGTGCCAGCAGGGACTGGGGCAGGGGAGGAAACACTGAAGCTTTCTTT. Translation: CASRDWGRGGNTEAFF.

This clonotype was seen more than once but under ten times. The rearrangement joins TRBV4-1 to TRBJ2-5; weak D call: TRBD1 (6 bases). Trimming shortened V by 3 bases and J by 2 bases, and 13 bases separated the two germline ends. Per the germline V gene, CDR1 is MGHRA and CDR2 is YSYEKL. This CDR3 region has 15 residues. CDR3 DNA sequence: TGCGCCAGCAGCCAGGGACATTCCCCGCAAGAGACCCAGTACTTC. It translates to CASSQGHSPQETQYF.

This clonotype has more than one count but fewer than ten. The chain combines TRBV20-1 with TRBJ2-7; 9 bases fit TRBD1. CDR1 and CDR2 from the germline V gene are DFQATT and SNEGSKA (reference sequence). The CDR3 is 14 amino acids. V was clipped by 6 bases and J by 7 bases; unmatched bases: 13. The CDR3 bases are TGCAGTGCCCCAGCAGGGACAGGGAGTTGGGAGCAGTACTTC. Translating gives CSAPAGTGSWEQYF.

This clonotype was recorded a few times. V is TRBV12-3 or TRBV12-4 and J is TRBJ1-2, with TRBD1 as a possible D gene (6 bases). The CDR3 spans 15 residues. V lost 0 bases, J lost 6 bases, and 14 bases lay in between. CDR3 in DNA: TGTGCCAGCAGTTTAGCGATCATCTGGACAGATGGCTACACCTTC. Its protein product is CASSLAIIWTDGYTF.